The clone carrying this TCR beta chain has a single count. Antigen unknown. An overlapping HIV-1 Gag peptide pool stimulated these cells at approximately 1 ug/peptide/mL. CD40L/CD69 double-negative CD45RO-high memory CD4+ T cells were collected. The CDR3 sequence is 14 residues long. Trimming removed 6 bases at V and 6 bases at J, with 18 bases between. Germline lookup yields CDR1 ENHRY and CDR2 SYGVKD. The immunoSEQ assay was version 4, run in survey mode. Assay: immunoSEQ multiplex PCR; the TCRdb copy retains only in-frame clones and omits some. The profile shows about 36,000 clones, over 75% of them singletons. These data belong to a study of persistence of HIV-infected CD4 T cells. Study-wide points: TCR oligoclonality correlated with proviral oligoclonality in the same sorted populations. Degenerate expanded CDR3beta sequences were enriched among CMV- and Gag-responding cells.

This TCR was recovered from an adult with HIV. The donor label of this sample is uncertain. Material: cultured CD4+ T cells from PBMCs, obtained from a patient who received antiretroviral therapy. The chain employs TRBV10-3 and TRBJ2-7; a possible D gene is TRBD2 (5 bases). The CDR3 bases are TGTGCCATCAGGGACTCCCAAAAGACGGCCGAGCAGTACTTC. Protein product: CAIRDSQKTAEQYF.